This T cell receptor (beta chain) comes out of a study of T cells after somatic rescue of genetic block. TCRdb's table, derived via immunoSEQ multiplex PCR, lists solely in-frame clones and lacks some. This sample carries more than 65,000 clones, about nine tenths of them seen once, and the ten largest clones take approximately 3%. The J segment lost 4 bases and the V segment lost 1 base, leaving 6 bases of the junction unmatched. This CDR3 has 15 residues. Germline CDR1 and CDR2: MGHRA and YSYEKL. The rearrangement links TRBV4-1 to TRBJ1-2; TRBD1 aligns across 7 bases. The receptor was derived from a man under 40. Sample: peripheral blood mononuclear cells (PBMCs). CDR3 coding DNA: TGCGCCAGCAGCCAAGCATCACAGGGGAGCTATGGCTACACCTTC. It codes for CASSQASQGSYGYTF.